This T cell receptor (beta chain) was profiled in a study of control samples from healthy donors and cancer patients. Germline-derived CDR1 and CDR2 are KGHDR and SFDVKD. The CDR3 has 14 amino acids. The V segment lost 9 bases and the J segment 0 bases; nucleotides outside the gene matches: 0. Clones were sequenced by immunoSEQ multiplex PCR, and TCRdb holds only the in-frame ones, with some missing. The table includes approximately 170,000 clones, around 90% detected once. The sample comprised blood. The rearrangement links TRBV24-1 to TRBJ1-4; 10 positions agree with TRBD1. This sequence was found in a young woman in good health. CDR3 bases: TGTGCCACCGGACAGGGGGCAACTAATGAAAAACTGTTTTTT. Amino acid sequence: CATGQGATNEKLFF.